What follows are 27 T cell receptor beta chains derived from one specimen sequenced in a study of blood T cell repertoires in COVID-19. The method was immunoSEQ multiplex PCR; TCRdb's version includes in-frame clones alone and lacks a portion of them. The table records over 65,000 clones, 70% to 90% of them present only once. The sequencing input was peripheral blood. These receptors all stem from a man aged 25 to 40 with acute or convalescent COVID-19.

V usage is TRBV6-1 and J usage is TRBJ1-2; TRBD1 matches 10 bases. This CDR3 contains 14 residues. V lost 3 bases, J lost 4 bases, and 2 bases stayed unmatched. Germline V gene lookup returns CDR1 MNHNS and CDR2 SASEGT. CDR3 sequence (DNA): TGTGCCAGCAGTGAGGGACAGGGGATCTATGGCTACACCTTC. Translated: CASSEGQGIYGYTF.

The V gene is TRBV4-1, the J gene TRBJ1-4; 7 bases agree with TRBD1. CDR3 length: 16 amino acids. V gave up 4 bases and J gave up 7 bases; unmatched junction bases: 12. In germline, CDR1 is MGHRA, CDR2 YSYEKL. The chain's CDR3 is CASSPERGHPSEKLFF. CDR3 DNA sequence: TGCGCCAGCAGCCCGGAGAGGGGGCACCCCAGTGAAAAACTGTTTTTT.

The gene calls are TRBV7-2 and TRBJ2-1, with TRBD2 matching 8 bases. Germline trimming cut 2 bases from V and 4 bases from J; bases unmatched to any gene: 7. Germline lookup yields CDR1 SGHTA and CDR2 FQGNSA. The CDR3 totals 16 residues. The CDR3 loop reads CASSLRGAGAYNEQFF. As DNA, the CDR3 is TGTGCCAGCAGCTTACGGGGAGCGGGAGCATACAATGAGCAGTTCTTC. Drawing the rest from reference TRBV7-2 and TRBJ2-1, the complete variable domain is GAGVSQSPSNKVTEKGKDVELRCDPISGHTALYWYRQSLGQGLEFLIYFQGNSAPDKSGLPSDRFSAERTGGSVSTLTIQRTQQEDSAVYLCASSLRGAGAYNEQFFGPGTRLTVL.

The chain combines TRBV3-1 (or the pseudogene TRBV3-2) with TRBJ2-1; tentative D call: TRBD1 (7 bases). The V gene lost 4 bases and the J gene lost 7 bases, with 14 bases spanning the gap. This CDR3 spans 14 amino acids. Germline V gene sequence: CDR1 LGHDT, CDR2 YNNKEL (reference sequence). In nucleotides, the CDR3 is TGTGCCAGCAGCCTCAGGGGGGCGCGAAATGAGCAGTTCTTC. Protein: CASSLRGARNEQFF.

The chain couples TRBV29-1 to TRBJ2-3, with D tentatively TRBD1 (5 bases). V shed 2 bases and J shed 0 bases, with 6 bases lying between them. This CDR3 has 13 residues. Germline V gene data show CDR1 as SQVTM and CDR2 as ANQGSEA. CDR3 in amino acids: CSVEPGSTDTQYF. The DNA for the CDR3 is TGCAGCGTTGAACCAGGGAGCACAGATACGCAGTATTTT.

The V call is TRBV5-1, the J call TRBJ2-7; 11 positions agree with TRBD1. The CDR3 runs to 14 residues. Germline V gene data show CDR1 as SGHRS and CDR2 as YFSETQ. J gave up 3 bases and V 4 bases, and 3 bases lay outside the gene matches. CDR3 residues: CASSEGQGGYEQYF. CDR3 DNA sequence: TGCGCCAGCAGCGAGGGACAGGGGGGCTACGAGCAGTACTTC.

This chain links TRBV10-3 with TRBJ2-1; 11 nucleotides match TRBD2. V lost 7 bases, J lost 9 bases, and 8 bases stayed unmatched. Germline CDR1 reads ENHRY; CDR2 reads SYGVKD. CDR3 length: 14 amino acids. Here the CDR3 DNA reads TGTGCCATCACGTCACTAGCGGGAGATGGTGAGCAGTTCTTC. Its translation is CAITSLAGDGEQFF.

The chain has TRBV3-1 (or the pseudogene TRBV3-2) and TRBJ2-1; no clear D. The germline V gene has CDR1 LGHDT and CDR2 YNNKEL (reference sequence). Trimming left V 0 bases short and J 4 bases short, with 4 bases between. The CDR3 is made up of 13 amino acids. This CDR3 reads CASSQERYNEQFF. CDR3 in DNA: TGTGCCAGCAGCCAAGAACGGTACAATGAGCAGTTCTTC.

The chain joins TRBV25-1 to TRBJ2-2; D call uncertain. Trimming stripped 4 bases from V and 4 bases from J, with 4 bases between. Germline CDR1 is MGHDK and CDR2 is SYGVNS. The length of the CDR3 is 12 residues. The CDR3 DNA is TGTGCCAGCAGTGTATCCACCGGGGAGCTGTTTTTT. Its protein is CASSVSTGELFF.

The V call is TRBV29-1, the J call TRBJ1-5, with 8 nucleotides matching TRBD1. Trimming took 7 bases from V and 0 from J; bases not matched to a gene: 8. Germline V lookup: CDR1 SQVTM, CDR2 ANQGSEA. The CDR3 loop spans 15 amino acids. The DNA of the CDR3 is TGCAGCGCTACCTCGACAGGGGATAGCAATCAGCCCCAGCATTTT. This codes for CSATSTGDSNQPQHF.

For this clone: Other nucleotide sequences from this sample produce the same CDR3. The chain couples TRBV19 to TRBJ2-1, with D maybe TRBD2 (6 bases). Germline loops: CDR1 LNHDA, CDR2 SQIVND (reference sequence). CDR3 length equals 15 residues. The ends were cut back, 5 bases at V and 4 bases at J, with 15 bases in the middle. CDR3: CASSPGGVGYNEQFF. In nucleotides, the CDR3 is TGTGCCAGTAGTCCCGGCGGGGTAGGGTACAATGAGCAGTTCTTC.

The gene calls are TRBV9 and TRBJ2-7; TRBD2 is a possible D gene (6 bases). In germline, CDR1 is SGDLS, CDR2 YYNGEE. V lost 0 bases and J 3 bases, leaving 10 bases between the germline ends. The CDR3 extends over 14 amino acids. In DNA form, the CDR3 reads TGTGCCAGCAGCGTAGTTCCTAGCGTCTACGAGCAGTACTTC. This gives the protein CASSVVPSVYEQYF.

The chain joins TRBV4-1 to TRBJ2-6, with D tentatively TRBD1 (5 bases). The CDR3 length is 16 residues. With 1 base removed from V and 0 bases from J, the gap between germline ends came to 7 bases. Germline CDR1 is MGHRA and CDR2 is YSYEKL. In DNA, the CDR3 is TGCGCCAGCAGCCAAGGACAGAGCTCTGGGGCCAACGTCCTGACTTTC. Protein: CASSQGQSSGANVLTF.

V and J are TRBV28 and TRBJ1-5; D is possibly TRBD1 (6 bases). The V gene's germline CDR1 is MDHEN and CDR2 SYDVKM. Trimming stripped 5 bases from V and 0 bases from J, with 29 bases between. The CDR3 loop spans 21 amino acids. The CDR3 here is CASSLETQGKGNFYSNQPQHF. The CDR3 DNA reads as TGTGCCAGCAGTCTTGAGACACAGGGAAAGGGTAATTTTTATAGCAATCAGCCCCAGCATTTT.

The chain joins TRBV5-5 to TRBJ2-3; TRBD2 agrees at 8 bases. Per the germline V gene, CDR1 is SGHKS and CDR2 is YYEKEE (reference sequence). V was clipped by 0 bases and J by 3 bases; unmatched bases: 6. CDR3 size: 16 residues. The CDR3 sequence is CASSLVGTSLTDTQYF. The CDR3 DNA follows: TGTGCCAGCAGCTTGGTAGGGACTAGTCTGACAGATACGCAGTATTTT.

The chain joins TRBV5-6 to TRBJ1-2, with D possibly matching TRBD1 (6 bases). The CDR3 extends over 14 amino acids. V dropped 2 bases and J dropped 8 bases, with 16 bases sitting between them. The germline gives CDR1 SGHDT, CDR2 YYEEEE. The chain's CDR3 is CASSFPVNRVGYTF. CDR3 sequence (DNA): TGTGCCAGCAGCTTTCCAGTGAACAGGGTCGGCTACACCTTC.

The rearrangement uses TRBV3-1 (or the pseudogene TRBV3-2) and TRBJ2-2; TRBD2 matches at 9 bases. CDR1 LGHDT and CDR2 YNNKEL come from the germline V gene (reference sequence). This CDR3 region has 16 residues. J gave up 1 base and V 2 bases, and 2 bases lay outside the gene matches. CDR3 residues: CASSQRLAVNTGELFF. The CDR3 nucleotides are TGTGCCAGCAGCCAACGACTAGCGGTGAACACCGGGGAGCTGTTTTTT.

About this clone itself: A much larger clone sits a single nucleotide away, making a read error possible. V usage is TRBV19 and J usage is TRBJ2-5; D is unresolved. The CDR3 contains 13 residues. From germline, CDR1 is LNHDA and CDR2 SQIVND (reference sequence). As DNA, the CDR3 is TGTACCAGTAGTATAGACATTCAAGAGACCCAGTACTTC. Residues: CTSSIDIQETQYF.

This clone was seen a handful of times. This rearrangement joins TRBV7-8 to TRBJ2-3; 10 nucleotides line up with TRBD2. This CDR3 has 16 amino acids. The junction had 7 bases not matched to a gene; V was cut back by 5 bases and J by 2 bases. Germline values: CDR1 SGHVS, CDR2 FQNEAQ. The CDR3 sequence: CASSPRAGGPTDTQYF. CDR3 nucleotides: TGTGCCAGCAGCCCCCGAGCGGGAGGGCCCACAGATACGCAGTATTTT.

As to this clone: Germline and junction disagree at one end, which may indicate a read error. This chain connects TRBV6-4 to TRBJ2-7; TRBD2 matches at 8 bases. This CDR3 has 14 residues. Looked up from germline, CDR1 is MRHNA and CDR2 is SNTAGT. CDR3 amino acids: CASTDLASGHEQYF. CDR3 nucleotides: TGTGCCAGCACTGACCTGGCTAGCGGGCACGAGCAGTACTTC.

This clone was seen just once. CDR3: CASSESGQGHEQYF. For the CDR3, the DNA is TGCGCCAGCAGTGAGTCGGGACAGGGCCACGAGCAGTACTTC. The rearrangement uses TRBV10-1 and TRBJ2-7; the match to TRBD1 covers 9 bases. The CDR3 runs to 14 residues. Losses at the gene ends were 0 bases for V and 5 bases for J; bases not matched to a gene: 2. CDR1 and CDR2 (germline): WNHNN, SYGVQD (reference sequence).

In nucleotides, the CDR3 is TGTGCCAGTCGGACTTCCGGGGAGCTGTTTTTT. It specifies CASRTSGELFF. The V call is TRBV28, the J call TRBJ2-2, with D possibly matching TRBD2 (5 bases). The CDR3 has 11 residues. The V and J ends lost 9 bases and 6 bases respectively, with 8 bases between them. Germline CDR1 reads MDHEN; CDR2 reads SYDVKM.

The CDR3, as DNA: TGTGCCAGCAGCCGTCTGACTACGACCAGTGCTTTCTTT. Amino acid sequence: CASSRLTTTSAFF. The rearrangement links TRBV7-8 to TRBJ1-1; D gene ambiguous. The CDR3 length is 13 residues. V was pared by 5 bases and J by 11 bases, with 18 bases between. Germline CDR1 is SGHVS and CDR2 is FQNEAQ.

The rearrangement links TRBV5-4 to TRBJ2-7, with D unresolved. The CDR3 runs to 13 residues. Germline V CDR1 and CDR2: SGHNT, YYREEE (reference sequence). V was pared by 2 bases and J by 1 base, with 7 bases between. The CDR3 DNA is TGTGCCAGCAGCTTTAAGACTTCCTACGAGCAGTACTTC. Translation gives CASSFKTSYEQYF.

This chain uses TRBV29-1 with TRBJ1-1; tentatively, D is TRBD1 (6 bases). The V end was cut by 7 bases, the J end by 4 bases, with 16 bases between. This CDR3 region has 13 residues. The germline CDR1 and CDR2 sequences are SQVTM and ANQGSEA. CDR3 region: CSGGGRGTTEAFF. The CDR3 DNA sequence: TGCAGCGGGGGTGGCAGGGGTACCACTGAAGCTTTCTTT.

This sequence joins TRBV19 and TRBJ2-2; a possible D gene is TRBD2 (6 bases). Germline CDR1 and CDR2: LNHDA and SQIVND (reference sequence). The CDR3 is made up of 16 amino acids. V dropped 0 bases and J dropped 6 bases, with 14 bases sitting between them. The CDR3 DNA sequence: TGTGCCAGTAGTATAGATGGGACGGGAGTTTCCGGGGAGCTGTTTTTT. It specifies CASSIDGTGVSGELFF. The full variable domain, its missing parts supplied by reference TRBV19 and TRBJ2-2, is DGGITQSPKYLFRKEGQNVTLSCEQNLNHDAMYWYRQDPGQGLRLIYYSQIVNDFQKGDIAEGYSVSREKKESFPLTVTSAQKNPTAFYLCASSIDGTGVSGELFFGEGSRLTVL.

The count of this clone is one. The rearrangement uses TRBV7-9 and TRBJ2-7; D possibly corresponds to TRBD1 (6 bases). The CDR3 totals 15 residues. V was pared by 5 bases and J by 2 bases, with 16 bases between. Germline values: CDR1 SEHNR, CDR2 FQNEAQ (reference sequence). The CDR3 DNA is TGTGCCAGCAGCCCCCCAGGGGACCGAACCTACGAGCAGTACTTC. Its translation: CASSPPGDRTYEQYF.